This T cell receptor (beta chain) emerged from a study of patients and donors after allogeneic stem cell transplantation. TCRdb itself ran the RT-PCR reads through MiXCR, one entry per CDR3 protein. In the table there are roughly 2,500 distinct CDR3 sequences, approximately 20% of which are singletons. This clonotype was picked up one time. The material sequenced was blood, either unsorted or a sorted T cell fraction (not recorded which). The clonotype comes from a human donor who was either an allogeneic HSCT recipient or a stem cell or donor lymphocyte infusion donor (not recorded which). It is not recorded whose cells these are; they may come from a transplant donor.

The CDR3 is CASSEAGDTQYF. As DNA, the CDR3 is TGTGCCAGCAGTGAAGCCGGAGATACGCAGTATTTT. The J gene is TRBJ2-3, the V gene TRBV2; D unclear. CDR1 is SNHLY, CDR2 FYNNEI, per germline. V gave up 0 bases and J gave up 5 bases, with 3 bases separating them. This CDR3 spans 12 amino acids.